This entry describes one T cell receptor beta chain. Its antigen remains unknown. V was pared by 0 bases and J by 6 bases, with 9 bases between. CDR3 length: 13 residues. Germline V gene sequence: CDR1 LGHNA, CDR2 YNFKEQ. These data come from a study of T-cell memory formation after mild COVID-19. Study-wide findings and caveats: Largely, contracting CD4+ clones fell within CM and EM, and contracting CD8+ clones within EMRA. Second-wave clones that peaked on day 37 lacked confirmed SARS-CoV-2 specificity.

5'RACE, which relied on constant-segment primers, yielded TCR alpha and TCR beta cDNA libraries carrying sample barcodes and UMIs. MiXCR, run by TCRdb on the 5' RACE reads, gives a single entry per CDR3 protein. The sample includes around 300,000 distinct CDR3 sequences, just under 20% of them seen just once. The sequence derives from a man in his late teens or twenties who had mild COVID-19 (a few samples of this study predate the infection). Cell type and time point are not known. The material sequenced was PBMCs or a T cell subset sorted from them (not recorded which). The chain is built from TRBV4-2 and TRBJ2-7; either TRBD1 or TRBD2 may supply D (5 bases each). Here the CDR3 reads CASSQDWDPEQYF. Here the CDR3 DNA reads TGTGCCAGCAGCCAAGATTGGGACCCCGAGCAGTACTTC.